This TCR beta chain was retrieved from a study of cytomegalovirus exposure and HLA in healthy donors. Study-level findings and limits: The authors enumerated 150 to 200 TCR beta chains as linked to cytomegalovirus. Later genetic work tied a missense DCLRE1C variant to beta-chain V and J trimming. High specificity and sensitivity for cytomegalovirus status were reported for the classifier.

Note on this clone: Its antigen is unidentified.

V was clipped by 4 bases and J by 4 bases; unmatched bases: 8. This CDR3 is built from 15 residues. The germline gives CDR1 MDHEN, CDR2 SYDVKM. With 60 Vbeta and 13 Jbeta primers, the PCR was carried out. In the original processing: Later, roughly 80 million unique TCR beta chains were counted in an analysis, and about 12 million of them were shared. Method: immunoSEQ multiplex PCR; TCRdb's copy keeps in-frame clones and lacks some. D and trimming were read from the DNA, whereas the V and J calls and clone size are those reported in that table. The profile shows about 150,000 clones, roughly 73% of them singletons.

The sequencing input was PBMCs. This chain connects TRBV28 to TRBJ2-3, with 7 nucleotides matching TRBD1. This TCR came from a man younger than 35 in good health and CMV-seropositive. The CDR3 region is CASSSWTGKADTQYF. In nucleotides, the CDR3 is TGTGCCAGCAGTTCCTGGACAGGCAAGGCAGATACGCAGTATTTT.